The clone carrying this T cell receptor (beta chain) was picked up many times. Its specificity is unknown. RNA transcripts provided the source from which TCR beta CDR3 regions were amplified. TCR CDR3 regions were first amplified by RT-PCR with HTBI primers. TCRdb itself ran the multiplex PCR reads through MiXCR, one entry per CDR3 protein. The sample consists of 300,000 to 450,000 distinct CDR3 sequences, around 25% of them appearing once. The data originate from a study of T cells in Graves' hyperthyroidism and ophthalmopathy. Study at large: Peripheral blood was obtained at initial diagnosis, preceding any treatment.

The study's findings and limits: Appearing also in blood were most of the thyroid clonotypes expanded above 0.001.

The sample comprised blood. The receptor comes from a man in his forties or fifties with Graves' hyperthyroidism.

This CDR3 is CASSLGHTNEQYF. Written as DNA, the CDR3 is TGTGCCAGCAGCCTTGGGCATACCAACGAGCAGTACTTC. The V call is TRBV28, the J call TRBJ2-7; D remains ambiguous. CDR1 and CDR2 (germline): MDHEN, SYDVKM. The CDR3 is 13 amino acids. The V and J ends lost 6 bases and 5 bases respectively, with 14 bases between them. The variable domain in full, with the rest retrieved from reference TRBV28 and TRBJ2-7, is DVKVTQSSRYLVKRTGEKVFLECVQDMDHENMFWYRQDPGLGLRLIYFSYDVKMKEKGDIPEGYSVSREKKERFSLILESASTNQTSMYLCASSLGHTNEQYFGPGTRLTVT.